The 20 T cell receptor beta chains in this list originate from one sample, sequenced in a study of T cell repertoires in cytomegalovirus infection. TCRdb re-derived calls from the reads in MiXCR, one entry per CDR3 protein. The sample lists 700,000 to 850,000 distinct CDR3 sequences, approximately 32% occurring once. These TCRs' antigens remain unknown. Sequencing used cultured CD8+ T cells from PBMCs, obtained from culture after CMV antigen stimulation. These receptors all stem from a human donor in good health (CMV status not recorded). Some clones in this sample may be carry-over from other donors' samples.

DNA of the CDR3: TGTGCCAGCAGCTCAATCCCCGGGACAGGGCGTGATTCAAACACTGAAGCTTTCTTT. Translating it yields CASSSIPGTGRDSNTEAFF. The rearrangement uses TRBV12-3 or TRBV12-4 and TRBJ1-1; 9 nucleotides agree with TRBD1. There are 19 residues in the CDR3. Trimming removed 6 bases from V and 2 bases from J; junction bases left unmatched: 19.

This clonotype has just a few counts. The V and J genes are TRBV4-1 and TRBJ1-5; 10 positions match TRBD1. Germline CDR1 is MGHRA and CDR2 is YSYEKL. The CDR3 contains 16 residues. J lost 2 bases, V lost 5 bases, and 6 bases had no gene match. The chain's CDR3 is CASSETGTGGNQPQHF. The CDR3 DNA reads as TGCGCCAGCAGCGAAACCGGGACAGGGGGCAATCAGCCCCAGCATTTT.

The V and J genes are TRBV11-2 and TRBJ2-5, with TRBD2 matching over 8 bases. From germline, CDR1 is SGHAT and CDR2 FQNNGV. CDR3 length: 13 amino acids. V lost 6 bases, J lost 3 bases, and 3 bases stayed unmatched. In nucleotides, the CDR3 is TGTGCCAGCAGGACTAGCGTTGAAGAGACCCAGTACTTC. It specifies CASRTSVEETQYF.

This rearrangement joins TRBV4-1 to TRBJ2-1; D remains unclear. The CDR3 is made up of 13 amino acids. CDR1 is MGHRA and CDR2 is YSYEKL in the germline V gene. Trimming pared 4 bases from V and 3 bases from J, leaving 7 bases between. The CDR3 loop reads CASSPSIYNEQFF. CDR3 bases: TGCGCCAGCAGCCCCAGCATCTACAATGAGCAGTTCTTC.

The chain has TRBV6-5 and TRBJ1-1, with D perhaps TRBD1 (6 bases). CDR1 and CDR2 from the germline V gene are MNHEY and SVGAGI. This CDR3 has 15 amino acids. V lost 2 bases and J 0 bases, leaving 10 bases between the germline ends. The CDR3 loop reads CASSYDTGMNTEAFF. CDR3 sequence (DNA): TGTGCCAGCAGTTACGATACAGGGATGAACACTGAAGCTTTCTTT.

With regard to this clonotype: This may stem from a read error, because a much larger clone lies one nucleotide away. The chain links TRBV5-1 to TRBJ1-2; 10 bases map to TRBD1. The germline gives CDR1 SGHRS, CDR2 YFSETQ. The CDR3 covers 17 residues. V gave up 4 bases and J gave up 5 bases; unmatched junction bases: 14. Here the CDR3 reads CASSRQAGTGDLYGYTF. CDR3 coding DNA: TGCGCCAGCAGCCGCCAGGCCGGGACAGGGGACCTGTATGGCTACACCTTC.

This clonotype was observed a few times. The gene calls are TRBV6-1 and TRBJ2-1, with TRBD1 as a possible D gene (5 bases). V was pared by 8 bases and J by 4 bases, with 12 bases between. Germline loops: CDR1 MNHNS, CDR2 SASEGT. This CDR3 contains 13 residues. In DNA form, the CDR3 reads TGTGCCAGCTCAGGGATGGGGTACAATGAGCAGTTCTTC. Amino acid sequence: CASSGMGYNEQFF.

The chain has TRBV9 and TRBJ2-2, with a tentative D call TRBD1 (5 bases). The V gene's germline CDR1 is SGDLS and CDR2 YYNGEE. This CDR3 is built from 14 residues. Between the trimmed V and J ends, which lost 0 bases and 9 bases, there was a span of 12 bases. The DNA of the CDR3 is TGTGCCAGCAGCGTAGGGTCTGGGGCCAGGGAGCTGTTTTTT. Translating gives CASSVGSGARELFF.

This chain joins TRBV5-6 and TRBJ2-7; 14 bases line up with TRBD2. The V gene's germline CDR1 is SGHDT and CDR2 YYEEEE. This CDR3 contains 17 residues. Trimming took 2 bases from V and 0 from J; bases not matched to a gene: 4. CDR3 coding DNA: TGTGCCAGCAGCTTTAGACTAGCGGGGGGGAGCTCCTACGAGCAGTACGTC. Translating it yields CASSFRLAGGSSYEQYV.

This chain links TRBV7-4 with TRBJ2-2; 9 bases agree with TRBD1. Trimming cost V 1 base and J 7 bases; bases outside gene matches: 13. CDR1 is SGHVT, CDR2 SQSDAQ, per germline. The CDR3 is 18 residues long. DNA for the CDR3: TGTGCCAGCAGCTTAGAACAATCTTGGACAGGGGCGGTCGGGGAGCTGTTTTTT. Translation gives CASSLEQSWTGAVGELFF.

The genes are TRBV7-9 and TRBJ2-5, with 10 positions matching TRBD1. Germline V CDR1 and CDR2: SEHNR, FQNEAQ (reference sequence). The CDR3 consists of 16 residues. V lost 4 bases, J lost 6 bases, and 11 bases stayed unmatched. CDR3 coding DNA: TGTGCCAGCAGCTCCTCGTTCGGGACAGGGGTGAAGACCCAGTACTTC. Protein: CASSSSFGTGVKTQYF. Together with reference TRBV7-9 and TRBJ2-5, the CDR3 gives the full variable domain: DTGVSQNPRHKITKRGQNVTFRCDPISEHNRLYWYRQTLGQGPEFLTYFQNEAQLEKSRLLSDRFSAERPKGSFSTLEIQRTEQGDSAMYLCASSSSFGTGVKTQYFGPGTRLLVL.

This clonotype was seen a few times. The chain is built from TRBV7-6 and TRBJ2-2, with 8 bases identical to TRBD2. The junction had 7 bases not matched to a gene; V was cut back by 6 bases and J by 4 bases. There are 15 residues in the CDR3. Per germline, CDR1 SGHVS and CDR2 FNYEAQ. The CDR3 DNA is TGTGCCAGCAGAAACTCCGGGGGGGCCACCGGGGAGCTGTTTTTT. It translates to CASRNSGGATGELFF.

Only a few counts were recorded for this clonotype. This rearrangement joins TRBV4-3 to TRBJ2-1, with TRBD1 matching 9 bases. The CDR3 is 15 amino acids. Germline assignment: CDR1 LGHNA and CDR2 YSLEER. V was pared by 0 bases and J by 7 bases, with 4 bases of the junction left unmatched. The CDR3 sequence is CASSQDATGGNEQFF. CDR3 DNA sequence: TGCGCCAGCAGCCAAGACGCGACAGGGGGAAATGAGCAGTTCTTC.

This clonotype was detected only a few times. This sequence joins TRBV28 and TRBJ2-7; D could derive from TRBD1 or TRBD2 (6 bases each). The CDR3 contains 13 residues. Germline loops: CDR1 MDHEN, CDR2 SYDVKM. V was trimmed by 1 base and J by 5 bases, leaving 9 bases between them. The chain's CDR3 is CASSLSRGDEQYV. In DNA form, the CDR3 reads TGTGCCAGCAGTTTATCGAGGGGGGACGAGCAGTACGTC.

This clonotype was found once. The genes are TRBV7-8 and TRBJ1-1; D uncertain. The V end lost 1 base, the J end lost 7 bases, and 10 bases lay between the germline ends. The CDR3 runs to 13 residues. Looked up from germline, CDR1 is SGHVS and CDR2 is FQNEAQ. The CDR3 DNA sequence: TGTGCCAGCAGCTTAGGAAGCGGTGGTGAAGCTTTCTTT. Amino acids: CASSLGSGGEAFF.

This sequence joins TRBV7-6 and TRBJ1-2, with D unresolved. From germline, CDR1 is SGHVS and CDR2 FNYEAQ. This CDR3 region has 15 residues. Trimming stripped 5 bases from V and 2 bases from J, with 15 bases between. In nucleotides, the CDR3 is TGTGCCAGCAGCCCCTCCGGACGGCCAAACTATGGCTACACCTTC. It specifies CASSPSGRPNYGYTF.

This clonotype came up many times. V gene TRBV7-2 combines with J gene TRBJ2-4; 9 positions agree with TRBD2. The germline V gene encodes CDR1 SGHTA and CDR2 FQGNSA. The trim removed 1 base at V and 5 bases at J, leaving 9 bases unmatched. This CDR3 is 17 amino acids long. CDR3 in amino acids: CASSLVLLAGTQNIQYF. The CDR3 DNA sequence: TGTGCCAGCAGCTTAGTCCTCCTAGCGGGAACCCAAAACATTCAGTACTTC.

The V and J genes are TRBV7-9 and TRBJ2-3; TRBD1 matches 11 bases. The CDR3 is 16 residues long. J lost 7 bases, V lost 6 bases, and 12 bases had no gene match. CDR1 and CDR2 from the germline V gene are SEHNR and FQNEAQ (reference sequence). The chain's CDR3 is CASRPGQGANVNTQYF. The CDR3 DNA reads as TGTGCCAGCAGACCTGGACAGGGGGCCAACGTAAATACGCAGTATTTT.

Notes on this clonotype: The junction and the germline gene differ at one end; a read error may be behind it. This chain joins TRBV7-6 and TRBJ1-2; D is possibly TRBD1 (6 bases). Germline V gives CDR1 SGHVS, CDR2 FNYEAQ. This CDR3 is built from 16 residues. The CDR3: CASSYKSQGWIYGYAF. The CDR3 DNA reads as TGTGCCAGCAGCTATAAATCCCAGGGGTGGATCTATGGCTACGCCTTC. The entire variable domain, with the rest obtained from reference TRBV7-6 and TRBJ1-2, is as follows: GAGVSQSPRYKVTKRGQDVALRCDPISGHVSLYWYRQALGQGPEFLTYFNYEAQQDKSGLPNDRFSAERPEGSISTLTIQRTEQRDSAMYRCASSYKSQGWIYGYAFGSGTRLTVV.

The genes are TRBV23-1 and TRBJ1-6; no clear D gene. Being an ORF, TRBV23-1 has a function that is uncertain. The V end was cut by 2 bases, the J end by 9 bases, with 11 bases between. This CDR3 has 14 amino acids. The CDR3 spells CASSQTEMASPLHF. The CDR3 coding sequence is TGCGCCAGCAGTCAAACAGAAATGGCTTCACCCCTCCACTTT.